Shown below are 11 T cell receptor beta chains from a single sample sequenced in a study of a mutant IDH1 vaccine in newly diagnosed glioma listed by TCRdb under 2021. Their recognized antigens are unknown. The library was produced with the immunoSEQ multiplex PCR assay. Imported from immuneACCESS, the table was reduced by TCRdb to in-frame sequences with V and J called. These copies leave out some clones; in studies compared against another copy, an unresolved V gene accounts for under half, and the cause of the remainder is not known. This sample gives tens of thousands of clones in total; around 81% of them show up just once. The ten largest clones add up to 4.7% of the sample. The intended sense of this specimen's time point label: week 35, safety follow-up. Each vaccine dose, consisting of 300 ug of a 20-mer mutant IDH1 peptide in Montanide, was administered subcutaneously with topical imiquimod.

The sequenced sample was PBMCs, obtained from a glioma patient whose treatment included an IDH1 peptide vaccine. These receptor sequences come from a woman in her thirties or forties with glioma. Some clones in this sample may be carry-over from other donors' samples.

The chain combines TRBV4-1 with TRBJ2-7; possible D gene TRBD2, 5 bases. V shed 3 bases and J shed 2 bases, with 8 bases lying between them. This CDR3 has 13 residues. CDR1 is MGHRA, CDR2 YSYEKL, per germline. Here the CDR3 DNA reads TGCGCCAGCAGCCAGGCCGGGACCTACGAGCAGTACTTC. Translated, it gives CASSQAGTYEQYF.

The chain employs TRBV4-2 and TRBJ1-2; weak D call: TRBD1 (5 bases). This CDR3 comprises 12 residues. Trimming took off 4 bases at V and 5 bases at J, with 8 bases between the two ends. Germline V CDR1 and CDR2: LGHNA, YNFKEQ. CDR3 amino acids: CASSLDTYGYTF. The CDR3 DNA is TGTGCCAGCAGCCTGGACACGTATGGCTACACCTTC.

This clone was counted only a few times. J is TRBJ1-1 and V is TRBV5-6, with 10 bases fitting TRBD1. Germline V gives CDR1 SGHDT, CDR2 YYEEEE. This CDR3 comprises 16 residues. V dropped 4 bases and J dropped 5; count of bases not matched to a gene: 11. CDR3 region: CASSRRDRGRGTEAFF. In DNA form, the CDR3 reads TGTGCCAGCAGCCGAAGAGACAGGGGGCGGGGAACTGAAGCTTTCTTT.

The chain links TRBV29-1 to TRBJ2-1; 7 bases fit TRBD1. With 7 bases clipped from V and 6 bases from J, the junction kept 9 bases outside the gene matches. Per germline, CDR1 SQVTM and CDR2 ANQGSEA. This CDR3 spans 13 amino acids. The DNA for the CDR3 is TGCAGCGGGGGACAGACCCTCACCAATGAGCAGTTCTTC. This codes for CSGGQTLTNEQFF.

This clone appeared once. The chain recombines TRBV5-4 with TRBJ2-7; D possibly corresponds to TRBD2 (6 bases). Germline V CDR1 and CDR2: SGHNT, YYREEE (reference sequence). This CDR3 contains 15 residues. Trimming left V 3 bases short and J 2 bases short, with 15 bases between. The CDR3 DNA reads TGTGCCAGCAGCTGGGGGGATCTCTCTACCTACGAGCAGTACTTC. Translation: CASSWGDLSTYEQYF.

J is TRBJ2-2 and V is TRBV2; tentative D call: TRBD1 (5 bases). Trimming stripped 6 bases from V and 3 bases from J, with 14 bases between. Germline V gene sequence: CDR1 SNHLY, CDR2 FYNNEI. CDR3 length equals 15 residues. The CDR3 DNA sequence: TGTGCCAGCAGGATCGACAGTTCATACACCGGGGAGCTGTTTTTT. It is translated as CASRIDSSYTGELFF.

The gene calls are TRBV12-5 and TRBJ2-1; D gene uncertain. Germline loops: CDR1 LGHNT, CDR2 FRNRAP. CDR3 size: 14 residues. V was trimmed by 7 bases and J by 8 bases, leaving 18 bases between them. CDR3 coding DNA: TGTGCTAGTGCCGTCGACTCCACTGCGGATGAGCAGTTCTTC. This codes for CASAVDSTADEQFF.

As for this clone: One end of the junction varies from germline; a read error may be responsible. This sequence joins TRBV7-7 and TRBJ2-2; TRBD1 agrees at 8 bases. This CDR3 region has 15 residues. The germline V gene encodes CDR1 SSHAT and CDR2 FNYEAQ (reference sequence). The CDR3: CASSLGQGSTGELFF. In nucleotides, the CDR3 is TGTGCTAGCAGCTTAGGACAGGGTTCAACCGGGGAGCTGTTTTTT.

The CDR3 loop reads CSVESARDPSSYEQYF. The CDR3 DNA follows: TGCAGCGTTGAGAGCGCCCGGGACCCTAGCTCCTACGAGCAGTACTTC. The rearrangement joins TRBV29-1 to TRBJ2-7, with D tentatively TRBD1 or TRBD2 (5 bases each). The CDR3 is 16 residues long. With 3 bases removed from V and 0 bases from J, the gap between germline ends came to 18 bases. CDR1 is SQVTM, CDR2 ANQGSEA, per germline.

This chain links TRBV4-1 with TRBJ2-2; 8 positions match TRBD2. The germline gives CDR1 MGHRA, CDR2 YSYEKL. With 5 bases clipped from V and 2 bases from J, the junction kept 13 bases outside the gene matches. The CDR3 is 18 residues long. The chain's CDR3 is CASSGRRIAGSNTGELFF. CDR3 in DNA: TGCGCCAGCAGCGGTCGAAGAATAGCGGGAAGTAACACCGGGGAGCTGTTTTTT.

V is TRBV5-5 and J is TRBJ1-1; D unresolved. Looked up from germline, CDR1 is SGHKS and CDR2 is YYEKEE (reference sequence). The CDR3 has 18 residues. V was shortened by 4 bases and J by 1 base, with 23 bases between the two germline ends. The CDR3 loop reads CASSPPDGNAWENTEAFF. The CDR3 DNA is TGTGCCAGCAGCCCCCCCGACGGAAACGCCTGGGAGAACACTGAAGCTTTCTTT.